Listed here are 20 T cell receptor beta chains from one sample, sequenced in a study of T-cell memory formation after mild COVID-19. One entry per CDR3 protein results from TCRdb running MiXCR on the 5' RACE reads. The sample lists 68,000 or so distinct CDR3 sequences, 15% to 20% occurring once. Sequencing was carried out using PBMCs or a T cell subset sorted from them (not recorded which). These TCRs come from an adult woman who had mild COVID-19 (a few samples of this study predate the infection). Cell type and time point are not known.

CDR3 sequence (DNA): TGTGCCAGCAGCGTCGGGAGGGGCACAGATACGCAGTATTTT. Translating gives CASSVGRGTDTQYF. The chain recombines TRBV9 with TRBJ2-3; 8 bases align to TRBD2. J gave up 1 base and V 2 bases, and 0 bases lay outside the gene matches. CDR3 length equals 14 residues. Germline assignment: CDR1 SGDLS and CDR2 YYNGEE.

Written as DNA, the CDR3 is TGTGCCAGCAGCGTAGTGGGGAGTACCGGGGAGCTGTTTTTT. This translates into CASSVVGSTGELFF. V and J are TRBV9 and TRBJ2-2; D possibly corresponds to TRBD2 (5 bases). Germline assignment: CDR1 SGDLS and CDR2 YYNGEE. This CDR3 region has 14 residues. Trimming stripped 0 bases from V and 5 bases from J, with 8 bases between.

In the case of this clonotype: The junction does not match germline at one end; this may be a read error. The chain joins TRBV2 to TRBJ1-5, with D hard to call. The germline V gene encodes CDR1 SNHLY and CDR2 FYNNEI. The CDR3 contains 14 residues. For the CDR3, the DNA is TGTGCCAGCACCCGGAGGGTCGGCAATCAGCCCAAGCATTTT. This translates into CASTRRVGNQPKHF.

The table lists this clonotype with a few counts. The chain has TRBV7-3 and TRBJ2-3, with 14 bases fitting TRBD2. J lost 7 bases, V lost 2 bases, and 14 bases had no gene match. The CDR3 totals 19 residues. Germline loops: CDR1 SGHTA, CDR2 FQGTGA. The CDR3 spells CASSLSPGLAGGIDYTQYF. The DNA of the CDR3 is TGTGCCAGCAGCTTATCTCCCGGACTAGCGGGAGGTATCGACTATACGCAGTATTTT.

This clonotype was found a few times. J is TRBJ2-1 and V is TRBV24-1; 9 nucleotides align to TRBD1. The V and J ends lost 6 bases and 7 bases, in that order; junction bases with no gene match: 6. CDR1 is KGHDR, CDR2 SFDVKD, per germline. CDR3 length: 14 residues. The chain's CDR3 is CATSTGGIGNEQFF. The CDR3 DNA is TGTGCCACCAGTACAGGGGGCATAGGGAATGAGCAGTTCTTC.

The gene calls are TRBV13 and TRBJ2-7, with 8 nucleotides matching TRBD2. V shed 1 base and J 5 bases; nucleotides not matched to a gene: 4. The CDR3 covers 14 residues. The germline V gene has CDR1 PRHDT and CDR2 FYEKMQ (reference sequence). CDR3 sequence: CASSLEVTSDEQYF. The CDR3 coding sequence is TGTGCCAGCAGCTTAGAAGTGACTAGCGACGAGCAGTACTTC.

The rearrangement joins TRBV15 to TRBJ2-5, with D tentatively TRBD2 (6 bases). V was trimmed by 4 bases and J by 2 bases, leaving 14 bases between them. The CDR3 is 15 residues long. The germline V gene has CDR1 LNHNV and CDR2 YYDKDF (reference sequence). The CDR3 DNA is TGTGCCACCAGCAAAGGGGATAGCGGACAAGAGACCCAGTACTTC. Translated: CATSKGDSGQETQYF.

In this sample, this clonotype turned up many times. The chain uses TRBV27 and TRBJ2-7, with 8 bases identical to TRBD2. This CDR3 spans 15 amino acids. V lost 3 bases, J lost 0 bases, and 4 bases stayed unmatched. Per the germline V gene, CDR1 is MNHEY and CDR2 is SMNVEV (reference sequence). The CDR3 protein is CASSLLAGPSYEQYF. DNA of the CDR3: TGTGCCAGCAGTTTGTTAGCGGGGCCCTCCTACGAGCAGTACTTC.

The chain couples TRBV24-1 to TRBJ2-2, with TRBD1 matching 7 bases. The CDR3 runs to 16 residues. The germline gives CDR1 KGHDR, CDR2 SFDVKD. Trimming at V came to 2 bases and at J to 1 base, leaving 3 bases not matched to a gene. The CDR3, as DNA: TGTGCCACCAGTGATTGGGGACAGATGAACACCGGGGAGCTGTTTTTT. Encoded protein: CATSDWGQMNTGELFF.

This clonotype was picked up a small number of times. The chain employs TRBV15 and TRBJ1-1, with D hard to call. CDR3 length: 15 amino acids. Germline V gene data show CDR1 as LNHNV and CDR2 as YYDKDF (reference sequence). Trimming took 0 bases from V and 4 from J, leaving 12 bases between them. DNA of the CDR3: TGTGCCACCAGCAGAGATTCCGGGTCGGGCACTGAAGCTTTCTTT. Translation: CATSRDSGSGTEAFF.

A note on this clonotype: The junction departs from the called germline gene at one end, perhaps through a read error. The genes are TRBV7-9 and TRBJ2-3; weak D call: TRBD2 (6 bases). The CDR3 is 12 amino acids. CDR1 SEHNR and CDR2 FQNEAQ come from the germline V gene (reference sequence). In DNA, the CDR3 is TGTGCCAGCGGGCTAGCGTTAGATACGAAGTATTTT. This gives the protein CASGLALDTKYF. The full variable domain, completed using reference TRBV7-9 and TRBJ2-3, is DTGVSQNPRHKITKRGQNVTFRCDPISEHNRLYWYRQTLGQGPEFLTYFQNEAQLEKSRLLSDRFSAERPKGSFSTLEIQRTEQGDSAMYLCASGLALDTKYFGPGTRLTVL.

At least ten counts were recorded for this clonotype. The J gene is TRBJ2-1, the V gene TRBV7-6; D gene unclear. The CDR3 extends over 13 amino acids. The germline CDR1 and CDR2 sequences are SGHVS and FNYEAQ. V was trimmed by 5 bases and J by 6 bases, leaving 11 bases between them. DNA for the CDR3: TGTGCCAGCAGCCAAGAGATCGCCAATGAGCAGTTCTTC. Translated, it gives CASSQEIANEQFF.

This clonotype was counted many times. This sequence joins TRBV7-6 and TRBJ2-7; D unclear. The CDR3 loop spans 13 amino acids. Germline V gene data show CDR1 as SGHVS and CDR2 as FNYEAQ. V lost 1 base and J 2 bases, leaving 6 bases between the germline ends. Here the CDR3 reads CASSLGATYEQYF. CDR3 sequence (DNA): TGTGCCAGCAGCTTAGGTGCTACCTACGAGCAGTACTTC.

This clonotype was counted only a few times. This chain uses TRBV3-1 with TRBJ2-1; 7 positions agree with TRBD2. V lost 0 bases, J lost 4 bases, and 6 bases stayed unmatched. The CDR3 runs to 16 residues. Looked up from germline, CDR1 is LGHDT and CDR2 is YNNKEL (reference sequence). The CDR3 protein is CASSQDQLAAYNEQFF. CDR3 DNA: TGTGCCAGCAGCCAAGATCAGCTAGCGGCTTACAATGAGCAGTTCTTC.

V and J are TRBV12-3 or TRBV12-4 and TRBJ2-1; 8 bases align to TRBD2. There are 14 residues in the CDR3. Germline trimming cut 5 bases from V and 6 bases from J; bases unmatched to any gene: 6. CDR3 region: CASSNSGTSNEQFF. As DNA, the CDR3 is TGTGCCAGCAGTAATTCCGGGACTAGCAATGAGCAGTTCTTC.

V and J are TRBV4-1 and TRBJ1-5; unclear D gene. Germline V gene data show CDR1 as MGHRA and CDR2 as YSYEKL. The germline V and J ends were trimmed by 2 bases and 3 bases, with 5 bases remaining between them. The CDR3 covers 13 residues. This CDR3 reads CASSQIDNQPQHF. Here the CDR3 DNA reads TGCGCCAGCAGCCAAATCGACAATCAGCCCCAGCATTTT.

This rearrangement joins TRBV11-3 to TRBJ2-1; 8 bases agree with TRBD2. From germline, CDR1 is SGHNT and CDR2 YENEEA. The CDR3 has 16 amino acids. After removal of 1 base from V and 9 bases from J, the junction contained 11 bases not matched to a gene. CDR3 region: CASSLVPPGGLSEQFF. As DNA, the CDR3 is TGTGCCAGCAGCTTAGTTCCTCCGGGAGGGCTTAGTGAGCAGTTCTTC.

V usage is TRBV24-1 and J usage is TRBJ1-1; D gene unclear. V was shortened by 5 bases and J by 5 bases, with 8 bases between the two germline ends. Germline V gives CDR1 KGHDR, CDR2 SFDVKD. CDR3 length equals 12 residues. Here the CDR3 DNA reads TGTGCCACCAGTGGATCGGGGACTGAAGCTTTCTTT. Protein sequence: CATSGSGTEAFF.

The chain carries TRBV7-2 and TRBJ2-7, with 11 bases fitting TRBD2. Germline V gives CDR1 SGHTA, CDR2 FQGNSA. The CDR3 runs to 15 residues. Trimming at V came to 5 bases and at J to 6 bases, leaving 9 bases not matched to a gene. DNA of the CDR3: TGTGCCAGCAGCAGGAACGCCGGGACTAGCGGCGAGCAGTACTTC. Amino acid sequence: CASSRNAGTSGEQYF.

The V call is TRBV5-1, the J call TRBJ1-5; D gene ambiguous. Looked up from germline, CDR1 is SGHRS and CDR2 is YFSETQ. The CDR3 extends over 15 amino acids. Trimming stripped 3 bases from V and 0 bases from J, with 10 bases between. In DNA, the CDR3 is TGCGCCAGCAGCTACGATCTGGATAGCAATCAGCCCCAGCATTTT. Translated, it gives CASSYDLDSNQPQHF.